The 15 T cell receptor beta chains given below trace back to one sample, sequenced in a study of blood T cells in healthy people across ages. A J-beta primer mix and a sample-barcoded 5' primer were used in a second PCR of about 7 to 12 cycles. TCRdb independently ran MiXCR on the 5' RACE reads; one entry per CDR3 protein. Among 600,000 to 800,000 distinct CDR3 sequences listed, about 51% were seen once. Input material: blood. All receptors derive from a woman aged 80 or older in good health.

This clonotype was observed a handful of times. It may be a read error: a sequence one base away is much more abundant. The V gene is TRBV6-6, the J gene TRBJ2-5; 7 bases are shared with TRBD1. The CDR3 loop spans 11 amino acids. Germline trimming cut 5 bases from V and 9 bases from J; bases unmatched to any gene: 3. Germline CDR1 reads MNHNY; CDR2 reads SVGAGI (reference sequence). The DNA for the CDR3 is TGTGCCAGCAGTCAGACAGGGTCCCAGTACTTC. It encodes CASSQTGSQYF.

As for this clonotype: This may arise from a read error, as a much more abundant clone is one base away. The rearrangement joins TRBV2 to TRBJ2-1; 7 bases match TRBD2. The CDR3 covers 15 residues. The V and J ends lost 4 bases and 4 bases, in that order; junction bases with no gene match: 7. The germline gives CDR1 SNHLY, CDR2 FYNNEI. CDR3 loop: CASSGVGGEYNEQFF. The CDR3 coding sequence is TGTGCCAGCAGTGGAGTGGGAGGGGAATACAATGAGCAGTTCTTC.

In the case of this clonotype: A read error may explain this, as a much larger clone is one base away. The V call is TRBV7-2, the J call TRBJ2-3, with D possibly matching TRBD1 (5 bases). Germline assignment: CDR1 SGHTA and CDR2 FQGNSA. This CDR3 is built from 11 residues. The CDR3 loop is CASTFTGTQYF. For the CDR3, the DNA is TGTGCCAGCACCTTCACAGGTACGCAGTATTTT.

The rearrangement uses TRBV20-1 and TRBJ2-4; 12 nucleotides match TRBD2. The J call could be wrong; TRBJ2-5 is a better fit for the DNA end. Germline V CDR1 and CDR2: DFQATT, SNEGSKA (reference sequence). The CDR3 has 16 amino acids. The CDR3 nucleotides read TGCAGTGCTAGGCCTGGACTAGCGGGAAACCAAGAGACCCAGTACTTC. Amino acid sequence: CSARPGLAGNQETQYF.

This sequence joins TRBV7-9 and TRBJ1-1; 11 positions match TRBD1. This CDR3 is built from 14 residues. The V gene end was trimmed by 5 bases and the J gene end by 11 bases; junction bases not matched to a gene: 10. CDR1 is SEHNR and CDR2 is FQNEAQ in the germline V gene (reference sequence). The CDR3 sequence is CASSHNGQGAPAFF. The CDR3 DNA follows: TGTGCCAGCAGCCATAACGGACAGGGGGCGCCGGCTTTCTTT.

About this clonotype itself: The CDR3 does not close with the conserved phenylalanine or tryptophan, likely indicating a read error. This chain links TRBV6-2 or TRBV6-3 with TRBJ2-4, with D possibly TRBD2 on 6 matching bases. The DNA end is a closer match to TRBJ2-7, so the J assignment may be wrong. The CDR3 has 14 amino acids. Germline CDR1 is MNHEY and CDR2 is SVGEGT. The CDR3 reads CASSYGLANYEQYL. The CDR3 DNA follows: TGCGCCAGCAGTTACGGGCTAGCGAACTACGAGCAGTACTTA.

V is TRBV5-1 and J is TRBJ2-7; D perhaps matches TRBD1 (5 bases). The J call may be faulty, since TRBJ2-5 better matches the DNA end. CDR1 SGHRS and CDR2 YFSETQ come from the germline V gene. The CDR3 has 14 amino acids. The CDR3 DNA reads TGCGCCAGCAGCTTCCAGGGAAATCTAGAGACCCAGTACTTC. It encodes CASSFQGNLETQYF.

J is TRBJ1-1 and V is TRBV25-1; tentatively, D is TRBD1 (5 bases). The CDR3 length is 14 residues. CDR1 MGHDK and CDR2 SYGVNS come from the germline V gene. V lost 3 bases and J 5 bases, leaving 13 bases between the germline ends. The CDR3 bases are TGTGCCAGCAGTGAGCCAGGGAAGGGAACTGAAGCTTTCTTT. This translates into CASSEPGKGTEAFF.

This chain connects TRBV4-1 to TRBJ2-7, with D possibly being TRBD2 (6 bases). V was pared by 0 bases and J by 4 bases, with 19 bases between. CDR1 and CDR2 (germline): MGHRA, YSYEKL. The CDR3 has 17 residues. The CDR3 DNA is TGCGCCAGCAGCCAAGAAGGGACTCAAGGATATCAGTACGAGCAGTACTTC. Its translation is CASSQEGTQGYQYEQYF.

The CDR3 reads CASSQGLVGITDTQYF. Written as DNA, the CDR3 is TGTGCCAGCAGCCAGGGACTAGTGGGGATCACAGATACGCAGTATTTT. The V call is TRBV7-2, the J call TRBJ2-3, with 8 nucleotides matching TRBD2. The germline gives CDR1 SGHTA, CDR2 FQGNSA. With 5 bases clipped from V and 2 bases from J, the junction kept 9 bases outside the gene matches. This CDR3 contains 16 residues.

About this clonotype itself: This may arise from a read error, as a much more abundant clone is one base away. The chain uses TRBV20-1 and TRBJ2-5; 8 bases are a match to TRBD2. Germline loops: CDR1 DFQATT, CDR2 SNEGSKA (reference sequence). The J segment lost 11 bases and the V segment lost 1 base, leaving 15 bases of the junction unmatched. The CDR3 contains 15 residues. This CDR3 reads CSARGPSGSKNEQYF. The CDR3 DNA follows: TGCAGTGCTAGAGGGCCCAGCGGGAGTAAGAATGAGCAGTACTTC.

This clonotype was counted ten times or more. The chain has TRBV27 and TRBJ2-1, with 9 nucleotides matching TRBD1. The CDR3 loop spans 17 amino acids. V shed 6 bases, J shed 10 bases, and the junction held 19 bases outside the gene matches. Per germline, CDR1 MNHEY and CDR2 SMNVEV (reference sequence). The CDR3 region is CASRRQGAGTGLYEQFF. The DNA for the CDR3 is TGTGCCAGCAGACGTCAAGGGGCCGGGACAGGGTTATACGAGCAGTTCTTC.

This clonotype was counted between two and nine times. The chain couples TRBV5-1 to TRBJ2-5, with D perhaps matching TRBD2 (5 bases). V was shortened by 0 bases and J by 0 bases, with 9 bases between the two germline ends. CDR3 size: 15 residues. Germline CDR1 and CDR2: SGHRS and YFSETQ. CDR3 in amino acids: CASSLGAGDQETQYF. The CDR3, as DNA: TGCGCCAGCAGCTTGGGTGCCGGGGACCAAGAGACCCAGTACTTC.

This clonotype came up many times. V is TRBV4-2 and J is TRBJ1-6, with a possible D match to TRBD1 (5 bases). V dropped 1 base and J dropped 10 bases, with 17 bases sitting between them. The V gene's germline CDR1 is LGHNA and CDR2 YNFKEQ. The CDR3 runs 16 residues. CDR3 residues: CASSQALRGLGSPLHF. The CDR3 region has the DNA TGTGCCAGCAGCCAAGCTCTCCGGGGGTTAGGGTCACCCCTCCACTTT.

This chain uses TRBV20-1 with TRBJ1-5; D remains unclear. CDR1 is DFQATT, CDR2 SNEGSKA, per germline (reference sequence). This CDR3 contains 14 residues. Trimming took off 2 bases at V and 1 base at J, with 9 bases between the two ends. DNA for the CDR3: TGCAGTGCTAGAAGAACGCGGAGCAATCAGCCCCAGCATTTT. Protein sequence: CSARRTRSNQPQHF.